The present TCR beta chain was sequenced within a study of T cells after yellow fever vaccination. The CDR3 has 14 amino acids. The V gene lost 6 bases and the J gene lost 2 bases, with 11 bases spanning the gap. Germline CDR1 SGHDT, CDR2 YYEEEE. MiXCR, applied by TCRdb to the 5' RACE reads, yields one record per CDR3 protein. The sample shows roughly 240,000 distinct CDR3 sequences, approximately 6.3% of them seen only once. The gene calls are TRBV5-6 and TRBJ2-2; possibly TRBD2 for D (7 bases). The specimen was CD4+ T cells sorted from PBMCs, collected on the day of the yellow fever booster vaccination. The sequence came from a man aged 25 to 45 who received the YFV17D yellow fever vaccine. The CDR3: CASTAGANTGELFF. The CDR3 coding sequence is TGTGCCAGCACGGCGGGGGCTAACACCGGGGAGCTGTTTTTT.